Below, 11 T cell receptor beta chains from the same sample are listed, as sequenced in a study of patients and donors after allogeneic stem cell transplantation (TCRdb year 2020). Library preparation used RT-PCR. Sequencer: NextSeq 550. The public reads were quality trimmed at Q25 with fastp and then assembled into clones with MiXCR by TCRdb, keeping productive beta chains. Each record represents a unique CDR3 protein, reported with the most common genes and DNA among its rows. For this sample the table gives a few hundred thousand distinct CDR3 sequences, of which 35% to 45% were detected only once. The top ten constitute approximately 10% of the sample. Material for sequencing was blood, either unsorted or a sorted T cell fraction (not recorded which). The receptors were sampled from a human donor who was either an allogeneic HSCT recipient or a stem cell or donor lymphocyte infusion donor (not recorded which). It is not recorded whose cells these are; they may come from a transplant donor.

V gene TRBV29-1 combines with J gene TRBJ2-3, with 13 bases fitting TRBD2. The CDR3 spans 15 residues. V lost 4 bases, J lost 3 bases, and 4 bases stayed unmatched. The germline V gene has CDR1 SQVTM and CDR2 ANQGSEA. CDR3 nucleotide sequence: TGCAGCGTTGGACTAGCGGGGGGATCTACAGATACGCAGTATTTT. It specifies CSVGLAGGSTDTQYF.

This clonotype has a handful of counts. The CDR3 DNA follows: TGTGCCAGCAGCTTATTAGCCTTAAATGTCGGCAATGAGCAGTTCTTC. Protein product: CASSLLALNVGNEQFF. This chain joins TRBV7-8 and TRBJ2-1; no firm D call. V was shortened by 2 bases and J by 6 bases, with 17 bases between the two germline ends. CDR1 and CDR2 (germline): SGHVS, FQNEAQ. The CDR3 is 16 residues long.

A few counts support this clonotype. The chain combines TRBV29-1 with TRBJ1-2, with 9 positions matching TRBD1. The CDR3 is made up of 16 amino acids. With V trimmed by 5 bases and J by 4 bases, 14 bases remained unmatched. Germline V gene data show CDR1 as SQVTM and CDR2 as ANQGSEA. The CDR3 spells CSVKHWGTGRVYGYTF. CDR3 bases: TGCAGCGTTAAACACTGGGGGACAGGGAGAGTCTATGGCTACACCTTC.

This clonotype has a handful of counts. The chain employs TRBV7-7 and TRBJ1-1, with D unclear. The germline V and J ends were trimmed by 3 bases and 3 bases, with 8 bases remaining between them. Germline lookup yields CDR1 SSHAT and CDR2 FNYEAQ (reference sequence). There are 13 residues in the CDR3. CDR3 coding DNA: TGTGCCAGCAGCTTTAGAACAGACACTGAAGCTTTCTTT. Translating gives CASSFRTDTEAFF.

The rearrangement joins TRBV5-1 to TRBJ2-3; D ambiguous. The V end was cut by 0 bases, the J end by 4 bases, with 9 bases between. Germline V gives CDR1 SGHRS, CDR2 YFSETQ. CDR3 size: 14 residues. CDR3 in DNA: TGCGCCAGCAGCTTGGACAGATCCTCAGATACGCAGTATTTT. Residues: CASSLDRSSDTQYF. The whole variable domain, filled in from reference TRBV5-1 and TRBJ2-3, reads KAGVTQTPRYLIKTRGQQVTLSCSPISGHRSVSWYQQTPGQGLQFLFEYFSETQRNKGNFPGRFSGRQFSNSRSEMNVSTLELGDSALYLCASSLDRSSDTQYFGPGTRLTVL.

The chain uses TRBV3-1 and TRBJ1-2; TRBD1 might be the D (5 bases). The CDR3 contains 11 residues. The germline V gene encodes CDR1 LGHDT and CDR2 YNNKEL (reference sequence). Trimming took off 0 bases at V and 13 bases at J, with 9 bases between the two ends. This chain's CDR3 is CASSQDRDRTF. CDR3 sequence (DNA): TGTGCCAGCAGCCAAGACAGGGACCGCACCTTC.

The V and J genes are TRBV6-5 and TRBJ1-2, with D hard to call. The V end was cut by 6 bases, the J end by 8 bases, with 22 bases between. Germline V lookup: CDR1 MNHEY, CDR2 SVGAGI. The CDR3 extends over 15 amino acids. CDR3 residues: CASSPGSADVWGYTF. As DNA, the CDR3 is TGTGCCAGCAGCCCAGGCTCGGCCGACGTATGGGGCTACACCTTC.

V gene TRBV6-6 combines with J gene TRBJ1-2, with TRBD1 as a possible D gene (5 bases). The germline V gene has CDR1 MNHNY and CDR2 SVGAGI (reference sequence). Trimming removed 5 bases at V and 5 bases at J, with 15 bases between. This CDR3 region has 14 residues. The CDR3 DNA reads TGTGCCAGCAGTCTGATCGGGACGGATTATGGCTACACCTTC. Its translation: CASSLIGTDYGYTF.

This sequence joins TRBV12-3 or TRBV12-4 and TRBJ2-5; D gene unclear. The CDR3 covers 13 residues. V shed 5 bases and J shed 1 base, with 8 bases lying between them. The CDR3 DNA is TGTGCCAGCAGTAGACAAAGCCAAGAGACCCAGTACTTC. Translated: CASSRQSQETQYF.

The chain recombines TRBV2 with TRBJ1-1; perhaps TRBD1 as D (5 bases). The germline V gene encodes CDR1 SNHLY and CDR2 FYNNEI. This CDR3 is built from 14 residues. The V and J ends lost 9 bases and 0 bases respectively, with 14 bases between them. The CDR3 DNA follows: TGTGCCAGTACGAGGGGTGCAATGAACACTGAAGCTTTCTTT. It codes for CASTRGAMNTEAFF.

This rearrangement joins TRBV11-3 to TRBJ2-3; 9 nucleotides line up with TRBD2. J gave up 4 bases and V 3 bases, and 5 bases lay outside the gene matches. This CDR3 comprises 15 residues. Per germline, CDR1 SGHNT and CDR2 YENEEA. The CDR3 sequence is CASSLGGGAADTQYF. CDR3 bases: TGTGCCAGCAGCTTGGGCGGGGGGGCGGCAGATACGCAGTATTTT.